This is a list of T cell receptor beta chains from one sample in a study of monozygotic twins with cystic fibrosis. Sequenced by immunoSEQ multiplex PCR; TCRdb stores in-frame clones only, minus some. The table records approximately 21,000 clones, approximately 90% of them present only once. Sample: blood. These receptors all stem from a woman in her twenties or thirties with cystic fibrosis. Each CDR3 is given with its conserved first and last residue. A D gene is named only where the DNA matches it firmly.

>-|TRBV6-5|TRBJ1-2
CASRGRGMDYGYTF
>-|TRBV6-1|TRBJ2-7
CASSEWSVDYEQYF
>-|TRBV2|TRBJ1-6
CASRPTRGSNRAPLHF
>-|TRBV5-1|TRBJ2-5
CASSFFPGTQETQYF
>-|TRBV9|TRBJ1-1
CASSVVTEAFF
>-|TRBV5-6|TRBJ2-3
CASSGGAQASSDTQYF
>-|TRBV6-1|TRBJ1-3
CASSDGVSGNTIYF
>-|TRBV5-1|TRBJ2-7
CASSTSYEQYF
>-|TRBV5-6|TRBJ1-6
CASSFGSTGSPLHF
>TRBD2|TRBV10-3|TRBJ2-1
CAIRGTSGREQFF
>TRBD2|TRBV13|TRBJ2-7
CASSLTGGLYEQYF
>-|TRBV6-1|TRBJ2-3
CASSRAYSTDTQYF
>TRBD1|TRBV5-4|TRBJ2-1
CAGGTGGNGPGNEQFF
>-|TRBV28|TRBJ2-4
CASSLPRQVLYF
>-|TRBV7-6|TRBJ2-7
CASSLNAEQYF
>TRBD1|TRBV18|TRBJ2-5
CASSPPRGQGSGVIQYF
>-|TRBV2|TRBJ1-1
CASPVPGGVRAFF
>-|TRBV2|TRBJ2-4
CASSELGLAKNIQYF